This T cell receptor (beta chain) was identified during a study of T cells of healthy individuals. TCRdb fed the 5' RACE reads into MiXCR, producing one record per CDR3 protein. The table includes approximately 52,000 distinct CDR3 sequences, around 15% detected once. This clonotype was counted between two and nine times. The V gene's germline CDR1 is SGDLS and CDR2 YYNGEE. The CDR3 consists of 17 residues. The junction had 9 bases not matched to a gene; V was cut back by 3 bases and J by 0 bases. This chain connects TRBV9 to TRBJ2-7; 10 bases are a match to TRBD1. This receptor was identified in a human donor in good health. Written as DNA, the CDR3 is TGTGCCAGCAGCGGGGACAGGGGTGGGGCGGGCTCCTACGAGCAGTACTTC. It is translated as CASSGDRGGAGSYEQYF.